The T cell receptor beta chain described here comes from a study of blood T cell repertoires in COVID-19. This CDR3 contains 16 residues. Some clones are missing from TCRdb's copy, which holds only in-frame ones; the method was immunoSEQ multiplex PCR. Of about 230,000 clones in the sample, 70% to 90% were seen once. The J gene is TRBJ2-5, the V gene TRBV21-1; the tabulated D call, TRBD1, remains unverified against the DNA. TRBV21-1 is tagged as a pseudogene. This receptor was obtained from a woman in her forties with acute COVID-19. The sequencing input was PBMCs or T cells enriched from blood (not recorded which). The CDR3 DNA is TGTGCCAGCAGCTTAACAGGGTCTGAATTCCAAGAGACCCAGTACTTC. As protein: CASSLTGSEFQETQYF.